This section outlines one TCR beta chain sequence together with its context. What it binds is unknown. A single heparinised draw of around 110 mL on average was taken per donor. Since all of the isolated RNA was reverse transcribed, expressed TCRB transcripts were what got sequenced. Method: immunoSEQ multiplex PCR; TCRdb's copy keeps in-frame clones and lacks some. The data show hundreds of thousands of clones, with over 12% seen just once and 0.015% held by the top ten. In germline, CDR1 is SNHLY, CDR2 FYNNEI. This CDR3 region has 13 residues. Deletions cut 9 bases from V and 3 bases from J, with 11 bases between. The record originates from a study of beta chain features in type 1 diabetes. Study-wide context: All of the samples together had roughly 98 million sorted cells examined.

General study points: Shortening of TCRB CDR3s, moderate but significant, appeared in all four CD4+ subsets of Type 1 diabetes patients. A PCR bias possibly favoring shorter templates would apply equally to patients and controls.

This sequence originates from a man between 18 and 29 years old with type 1 diabetes. The chain carries TRBV2 and TRBJ1-4; a weak D match, TRBD1 (6 bases). Input material: naive CD4+ T cells from blood. The CDR3 DNA sequence: TGTGCCAGTGCCACAGGGCCTAATGAAAAACTGTTTTTT. This sequence encodes CASATGPNEKLFF.